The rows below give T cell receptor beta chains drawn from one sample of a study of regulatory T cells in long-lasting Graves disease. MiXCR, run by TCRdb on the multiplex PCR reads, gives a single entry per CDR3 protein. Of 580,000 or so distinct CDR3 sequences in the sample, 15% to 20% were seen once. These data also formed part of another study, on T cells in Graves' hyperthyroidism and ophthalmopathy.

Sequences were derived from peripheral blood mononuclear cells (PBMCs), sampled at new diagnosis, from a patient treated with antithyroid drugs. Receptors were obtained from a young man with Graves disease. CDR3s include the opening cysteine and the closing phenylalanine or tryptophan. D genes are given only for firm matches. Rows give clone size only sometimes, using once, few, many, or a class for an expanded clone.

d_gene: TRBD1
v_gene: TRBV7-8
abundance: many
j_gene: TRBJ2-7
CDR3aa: CASSREHRGRAGDYEQYF
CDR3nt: TGTGCCAGCAGCAGAGAGCACAGGGGGCGCGCGGGGGACTACGAGCAGTACTTC

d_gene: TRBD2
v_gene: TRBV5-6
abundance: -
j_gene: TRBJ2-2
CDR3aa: CASSLGSSGRLDGELFF
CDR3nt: TGTGCCAGCAGCTTGGGGTCTAGCGGGAGGCTGGACGGGGAGCTGTTTTTT

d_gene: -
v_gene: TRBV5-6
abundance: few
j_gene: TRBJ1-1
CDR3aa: CASSLSGRTNTEAFF
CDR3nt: TGTGCCAGCAGCTTGAGCGGCAGAACAAACACTGAAGCTTTCTTT

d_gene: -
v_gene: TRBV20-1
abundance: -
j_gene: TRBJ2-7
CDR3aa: CSARPRTVGAYEQYF
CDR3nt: TGCAGTGCTAGACCACGGACGGTAGGGGCCTACGAGCAGTACTTC

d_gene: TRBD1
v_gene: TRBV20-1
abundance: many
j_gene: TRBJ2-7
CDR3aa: CSARAAGTGGYEQYF
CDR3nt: TGCAGTGCTAGGGCCGCCGGGACAGGGGGCTACGAGCAGTACTTC

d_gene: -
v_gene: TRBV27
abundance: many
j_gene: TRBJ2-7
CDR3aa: CASSLSPQGTEQYF
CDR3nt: TGTGCCAGCAGTTTGAGTCCTCAGGGTACCGAGCAGTACTTC

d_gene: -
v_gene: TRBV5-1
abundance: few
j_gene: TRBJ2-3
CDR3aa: CASSSQVSPDTQYF
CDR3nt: TGCGCCAGCAGCTCACAGGTTTCCCCAGATACGCAGTATTTT

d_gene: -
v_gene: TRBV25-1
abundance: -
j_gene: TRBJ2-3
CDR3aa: CASSGSGDTQYF
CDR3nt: TGTGCCAGCAGTGGTAGTGGAGATACGCAGTATTTT

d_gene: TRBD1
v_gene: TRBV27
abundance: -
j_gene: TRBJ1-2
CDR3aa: CASSLRGQTTGGYTF
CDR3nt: TGTGCCAGCAGTTTGCGGGGACAGACCACTGGTGGCTACACCTTC

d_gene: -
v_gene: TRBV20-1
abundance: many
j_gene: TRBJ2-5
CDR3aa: CSARQAVRRVFQETQYF
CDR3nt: TGCAGTGCTAGACAAGCGGTTCGGAGGGTTTTCCAAGAGACCCAGTACTTC

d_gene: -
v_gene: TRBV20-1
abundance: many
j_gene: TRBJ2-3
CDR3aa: CSASYRDSGDTQYF
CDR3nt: TGCAGTGCCTCCTACAGGGATTCTGGAGATACGCAGTATTTT

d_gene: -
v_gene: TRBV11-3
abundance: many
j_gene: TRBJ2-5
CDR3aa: CASSLGTDRNQETQYF
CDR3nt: TGTGCCAGCAGCTTGGGTACAGACAGAAACCAAGAGACCCAGTACTTC

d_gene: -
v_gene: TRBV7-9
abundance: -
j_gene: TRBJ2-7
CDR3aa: CASSFGGVNEQYF
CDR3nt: TGTGCCAGCAGCTTCGGGGGAGTAAACGAGCAGTACTTC

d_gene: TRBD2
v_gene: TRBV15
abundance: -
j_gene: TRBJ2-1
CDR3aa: CATSRVAGGNDEQFF
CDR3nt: TGTGCCACCAGCAGAGTAGCGGGAGGTAACGATGAGCAGTTCTTC

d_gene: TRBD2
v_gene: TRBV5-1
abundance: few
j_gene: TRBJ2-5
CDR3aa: CASSLSAFGGQETQYF
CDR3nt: TGCGCCAGCAGCTTGAGTGCTTTCGGGGGGCAAGAGACCCAGTACTTC

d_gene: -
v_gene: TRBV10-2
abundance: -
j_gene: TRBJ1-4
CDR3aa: CASSESKTGRGNEKLFF
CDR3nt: TGCGCCAGCAGTGAGTCGAAGACAGGCCGCGGGAATGAAAAACTGTTTTTT

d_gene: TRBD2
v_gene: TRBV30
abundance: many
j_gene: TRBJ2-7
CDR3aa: CAWSGGTSGESYEQYF
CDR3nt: TGTGCCTGGAGTGGGGGGACTAGCGGAGAGTCCTACGAGCAGTACTTC

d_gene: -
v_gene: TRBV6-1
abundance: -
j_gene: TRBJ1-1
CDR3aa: CAIRSLRNTEAFF
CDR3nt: TGTGCCATCCGGAGTCTCCGGAACACTGAAGCTTTCTTT

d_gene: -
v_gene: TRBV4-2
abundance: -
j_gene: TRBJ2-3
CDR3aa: CASSQDRPLRDTQYF
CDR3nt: TGTGCCAGCAGCCAAGATAGACCACTCAGGGATACGCAGTATTTT

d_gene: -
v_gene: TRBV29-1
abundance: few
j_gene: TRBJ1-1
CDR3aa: CSVVGSPNTEAFF
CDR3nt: TGCAGCGTTGTCGGCTCCCCGAACACTGAAGCTTTCTTT

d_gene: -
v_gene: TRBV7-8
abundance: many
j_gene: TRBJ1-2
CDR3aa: CASSLGSPNYGYTF
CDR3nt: TGTGCCAGCAGCTTAGGATCCCCTAACTATGGCTACACCTTC

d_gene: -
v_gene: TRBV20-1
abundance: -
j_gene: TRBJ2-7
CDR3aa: CSASYGRVIDEQYF
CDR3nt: TGCAGTGCTAGTTATGGCAGGGTAATCGACGAGCAGTACTTC

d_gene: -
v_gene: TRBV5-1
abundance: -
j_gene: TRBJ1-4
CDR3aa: CASSLEAGMRPKLFF
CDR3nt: TGCGCCAGCAGCTTGGAGGCGGGAATGCGGCCAAAACTGTTTTTT

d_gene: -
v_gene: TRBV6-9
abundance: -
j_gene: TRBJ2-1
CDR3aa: CASSYRDTYNEQFF
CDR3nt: TGTGCCAGCAGTTACCGGGACACCTACAATGAGCAGTTCTTC

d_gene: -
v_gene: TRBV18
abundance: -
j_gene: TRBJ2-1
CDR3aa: CASTGGPNNEQFF
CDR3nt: TGTGCCAGCACAGGAGGCCCGAACAATGAGCAGTTCTTC

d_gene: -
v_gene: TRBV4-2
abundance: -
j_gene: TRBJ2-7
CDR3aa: CASSPSGLPANEQYF
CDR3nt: TGTGCCAGCAGCCCAAGTGGCCTACCCGCGAACGAGCAGTACTTC

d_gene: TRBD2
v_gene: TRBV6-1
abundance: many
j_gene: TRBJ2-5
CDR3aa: CASTPGGLETQYF
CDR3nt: TGTGCCAGCACCCCGGGGGGGCTAGAGACCCAGTACTTC

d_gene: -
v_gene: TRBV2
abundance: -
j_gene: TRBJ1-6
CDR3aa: CASLFTLDSWSSYNSPLHF
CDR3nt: TGTGCCAGCCTGTTTACTTTAGACAGTTGGAGCTCCTATAATTCACCCCTCCACTTT

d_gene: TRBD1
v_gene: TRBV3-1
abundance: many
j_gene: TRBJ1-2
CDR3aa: CASSHLTGARNYGYTF
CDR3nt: TGTGCCAGCAGCCATTTGACAGGGGCGAGGAACTATGGCTACACCTTC

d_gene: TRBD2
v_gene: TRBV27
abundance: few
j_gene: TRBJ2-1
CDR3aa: CASGGQRGDSYNEQFF
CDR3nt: TGTGCCAGCGGAGGCCAGCGGGGAGACTCCTACAATGAGCAGTTCTTC

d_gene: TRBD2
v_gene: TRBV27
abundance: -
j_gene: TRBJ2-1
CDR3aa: CASSTNSGRGYNEQFF
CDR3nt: TGTGCCAGCAGTACCAATAGCGGGAGAGGGTACAATGAGCAGTTCTTC

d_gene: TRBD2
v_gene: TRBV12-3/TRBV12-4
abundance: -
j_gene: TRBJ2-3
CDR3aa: CASRPAGTSTDAQYF
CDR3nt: TGTGCCAGCAGACCAGCGGGGACTAGCACAGATGCGCAGTATTTT

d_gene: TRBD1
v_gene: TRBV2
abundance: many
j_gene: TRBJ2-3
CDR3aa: CASSGDRGRTDTQYF
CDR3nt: TGTGCCAGCAGTGGCGACAGGGGGCGCACAGATACGCAGTATTTT

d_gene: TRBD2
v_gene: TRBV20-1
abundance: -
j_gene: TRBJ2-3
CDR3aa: CSARSLAGTTDTQYF
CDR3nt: TGCAGTGCTAGATCTCTAGCGGGAACTACAGATACGCAGTATTTT

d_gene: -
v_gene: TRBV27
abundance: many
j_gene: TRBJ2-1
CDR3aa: CASSSMSSSANEQFF
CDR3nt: TGTGCCAGCAGTTCGATGAGTAGTAGCGCGAATGAGCAGTTCTTC

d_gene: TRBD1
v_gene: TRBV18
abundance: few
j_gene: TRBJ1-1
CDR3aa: CASSPPGQGAYTEAFF
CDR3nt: TGTGCCAGCTCACCTCCGGGACAGGGGGCCTACACTGAAGCTTTCTTT

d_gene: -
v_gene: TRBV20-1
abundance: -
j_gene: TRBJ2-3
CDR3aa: CSASRGLLNSADTQYF
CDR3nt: TGCAGTGCTAGTCGAGGACTCCTGAATAGCGCAGATACGCAGTATTTT

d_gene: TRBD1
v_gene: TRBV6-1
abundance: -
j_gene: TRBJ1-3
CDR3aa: CASSLRVGQGRGNTIYF
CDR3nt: TGTGCCAGCAGTCTACGGGTCGGACAGGGGAGAGGAAACACCATATATTTT

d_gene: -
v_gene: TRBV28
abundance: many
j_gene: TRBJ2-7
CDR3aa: CASSNPGTSSYEQYF
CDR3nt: TGTGCCAGCAGTAATCCAGGGACGAGCTCCTACGAGCAGTACTTC

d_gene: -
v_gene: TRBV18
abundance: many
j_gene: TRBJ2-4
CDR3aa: CASATGTNLAKNIQYF
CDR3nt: TGTGCCAGCGCAACCGGGACAAATCTAGCCAAAAACATTCAGTACTTC

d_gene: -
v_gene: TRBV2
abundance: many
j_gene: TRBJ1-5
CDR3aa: CASSEETQNQPQHF
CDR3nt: TGTGCCAGCAGTGAAGAAACACAAAATCAGCCCCAGCATTTT

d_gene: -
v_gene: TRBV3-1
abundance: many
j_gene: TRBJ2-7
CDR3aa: CASSRSRGAGSPYF
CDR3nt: TGTGCCAGCAGCCGATCCCGCGGGGCCGGGTCTCCGTACTTC

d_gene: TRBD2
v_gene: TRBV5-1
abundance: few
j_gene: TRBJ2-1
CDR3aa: CASSLGASGSGEEQFF
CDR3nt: TGCGCCAGCAGCTTGGGGGCTAGCGGGAGCGGGGAAGAGCAGTTCTTC

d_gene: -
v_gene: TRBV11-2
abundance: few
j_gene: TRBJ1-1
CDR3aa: CASSLAGNFGGLNTEAFF
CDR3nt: TGTGCCAGCAGCTTAGCCGGGAACTTCGGGGGTTTGAACACTGAAGCTTTCTTT

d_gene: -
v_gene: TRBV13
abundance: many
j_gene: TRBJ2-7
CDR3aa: CASSLSARGAYEQYF
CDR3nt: TGTGCCAGCAGCCTTTCGGCAAGGGGGGCCTACGAGCAGTACTTC

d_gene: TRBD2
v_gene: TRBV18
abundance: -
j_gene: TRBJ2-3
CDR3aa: CASSPSGSSTQYF
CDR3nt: TGTGCCAGCTCACCCAGCGGGAGTAGTACGCAGTATTTT

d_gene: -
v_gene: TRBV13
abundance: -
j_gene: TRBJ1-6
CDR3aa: CASSFANPPLHF
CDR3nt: TGTGCCAGCAGCTTTGCGAATCCACCCCTCCACTTT

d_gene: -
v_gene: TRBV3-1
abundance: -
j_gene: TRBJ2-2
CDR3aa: CASTLWGTTTGELFF
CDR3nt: TGTGCCAGCACCCTATGGGGGACAACCACCGGGGAGCTGTTTTTT

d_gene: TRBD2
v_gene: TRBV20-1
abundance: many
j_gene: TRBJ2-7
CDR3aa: CSARGSRTSGSYEQYF
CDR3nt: TGCAGTGCCAGGGGAAGTAGGACTAGCGGGAGCTACGAGCAGTACTTC

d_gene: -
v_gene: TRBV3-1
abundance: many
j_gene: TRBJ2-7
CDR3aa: CASSQDRGKIDEQYF
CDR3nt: TGTGCCAGCAGCCAAGATCGGGGGAAGATCGACGAGCAGTACTTC

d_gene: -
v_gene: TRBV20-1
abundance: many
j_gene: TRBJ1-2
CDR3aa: CSASYRTNYGYTF
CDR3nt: TGCAGTGCTAGTTACAGGACTAACTATGGCTACACCTTC

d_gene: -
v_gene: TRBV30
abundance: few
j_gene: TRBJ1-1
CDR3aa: CAWSVLSSGLGETEAFF
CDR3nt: TGTGCCTGGAGTGTTTTATCGTCCGGACTTGGGGAAACTGAAGCTTTCTTT

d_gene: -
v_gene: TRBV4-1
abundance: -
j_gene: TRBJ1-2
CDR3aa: CASSPGGGRTINYGYTF
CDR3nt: TGCGCCAGCAGCCCGGGGGGGGGAAGGACGATTAACTATGGCTACACCTTC